A selection of T cell receptor beta chains follows, all from one sample in a study of neurological immune-mediated disorders. A single record per CDR3 protein comes from TCRdb applying MiXCR to the 5' RACE reads. The sample includes about 24,000 distinct CDR3 sequences, 10% to 15% seen only once; the top ten take around 15%. Material for sequencing was PBMCs. The origin of the receptors is a woman in her 40s with HTLV-1-associated myelopathy (HAM/TSP). The CDR3 runs from the conserved cysteine through the conserved F or W. Fields, in order: CDR3 DNA, CDR3 protein, clone size, J gene, V gene, D gene. D genes are given only for firm matches. Not all rows give a size; the values are once, few, many and, for expanded clones, a class.

DNA: TGCGCCAGCAGCACGGACGGCGGGGGGTACAATGAGCAGTTCTTC; CDR3: CASSTDGGGYNEQFF; size: many; J: TRBJ2-1; V: TRBV5-1; D: TRBD2
DNA: TGTGCCATCAGTGAGTCGAAAGGGACAGGGTCTTCACCCCTCCACTTT; CDR3: CAISESKGTGSSPLHF; size: many; J: TRBJ1-6; V: TRBV10-3; D: TRBD1
DNA: TGCAGTGCCAGCGGAAAGAGCACAGATACGCAGTATTTT; CDR3: CSASGKSTDTQYF; size: many; J: TRBJ2-3; V: TRBV20-1; D: NA
DNA: TGTGCCAGCAGCTCACGACAGGGCAAGCCCTACGAGCAGTACTTC; CDR3: CASSSRQGKPYEQYF; size: many; J: TRBJ2-7; V: TRBV5-6; D: TRBD1
DNA: TGTGCCAGCAGCGTCCGAGACTCGCGGGGGAGCACAGATACGCAGTATTTT; CDR3: CASSVRDSRGSTDTQYF; size: many; J: TRBJ2-3; V: TRBV9; D: TRBD2
DNA: TGTGCCACCAGTCAAGGGTACAATGAGCAGTTCTTC; CDR3: CATSQGYNEQFF; size: many; J: TRBJ2-1; V: TRBV24-1; D: NA
DNA: TGTGCCAGCAGCCCCGACACAGGGGGCAGGACTGAAGCTTTCTTT; CDR3: CASSPDTGGRTEAFF; size: many; J: TRBJ1-1; V: TRBV7-2; D: TRBD1
DNA: TGTGCCATCAGTACAGGGGTGTACACTGAAGCTTTCTTT; CDR3: CAISTGVYTEAFF; size: many; J: TRBJ1-1; V: TRBV10-3; D: TRBD1
DNA: TGTGCCAGCAGCTTTTTAAGGACTAGCGGGAACTACGAGCAGTACTTC; CDR3: CASSFLRTSGNYEQYF; size: many; J: TRBJ2-7; V: TRBV5-5; D: TRBD2
DNA: TGCGCCAGCAGCCAAGATCGGTTCGTATGGTCCGAGCAGTACTTC; CDR3: CASSQDRFVWSEQYF; size: many; J: TRBJ2-7; V: TRBV4-3; D: NA
DNA: TGTGTCATCAACGACGAGCGGGGAGTCACAGATACGCAGTATTTT; CDR3: CVINDERGVTDTQYF; size: NA; J: TRBJ2-3; V: TRBV10-3; D: TRBD2
DNA: TGTGCCAGCAACCTACCCGGGACAAAAGAGACCCAGTACTTC; CDR3: CASNLPGTKETQYF; size: many; J: TRBJ2-5; V: TRBV3-1; D: NA
DNA: TGTGCCAGCAGCCGAGGGACAGGGGGCACTGAAGCTTTCTTT; CDR3: CASSRGTGGTEAFF; size: many; J: TRBJ1-1; V: TRBV12-3/TRBV12-4; D: TRBD1
DNA: TGTGCCAGCAGTTACTCTTCGCTAGCGGGGGGGCGAGAGCAGTACTTC; CDR3: CASSYSSLAGGREQYF; size: many; J: TRBJ2-7; V: TRBV6-6; D: TRBD2
DNA: TGTGCCAACAGTTCACTAGCGGGGAACAACAATGAGCAGTTCTTC; CDR3: CANSSLAGNNNEQFF; size: NA; J: TRBJ2-1; V: TRBV28; D: TRBD2
DNA: TGTGCCAGCAGCTTGAGGACAGGGGGCCGAGATACGCAGTATTTT; CDR3: CASSLRTGGRDTQYF; size: many; J: TRBJ2-3; V: TRBV6-5; D: TRBD1
DNA: TGTGCCAGCAACAAGCGTTTCGGGACAGGGGGAGGAGAGACCCAGTACTTC; CDR3: CASNKRFGTGGGETQYF; size: many; J: TRBJ2-5; V: TRBV5-6; D: TRBD1
DNA: TGTGCCAGCAGCCGGACAACAAACACCGGGGAGCTGTTTTTT; CDR3: CASSRTTNTGELFF; size: many; J: TRBJ2-2; V: TRBV5-5; D: NA
DNA: TGCAGCGAACAGGGGATGAACACTGAAGCTTTCTTT; CDR3: CSEQGMNTEAFF; size: many; J: TRBJ1-1; V: TRBV29-1; D: TRBD1
DNA: TGCGCCAGCAGCTTGGGGGGACAGCACAATGAGCAGTTCTTC; CDR3: CASSLGGQHNEQFF; size: many; J: TRBJ2-1; V: TRBV5-1; D: TRBD1
DNA: TGTGCCAGCACCGAACCCGGGACGGGGAACACTGAAGCTTTCTTT; CDR3: CASTEPGTGNTEAFF; size: many; J: TRBJ1-1; V: TRBV6-6; D: NA
DNA: TGCAGTGCTAGACAACGGTTCTCCAGCCAAGAGACCCAGTACTTC; CDR3: CSARQRFSSQETQYF; size: many; J: TRBJ2-5; V: TRBV20-1; D: NA
DNA: TGTGCCAGCAGTCCACACTGGGGCGGGGCAAACCAAGAGACCCAGTACTTC; CDR3: CASSPHWGGANQETQYF; size: many; J: TRBJ2-5; V: TRBV6-6; D: NA
DNA: TGCAGTGCTAGAGATCAGCGGGGGGGTACTGACGGGGAGCTGTTTTTT; CDR3: CSARDQRGGTDGELFF; size: many; J: TRBJ2-2; V: TRBV20-1; D: TRBD2
DNA: TGTGCCAGCAGCGTAGCGGGTGGAGAATCAGCTTTCTTT; CDR3: CASSVAGGESAFF; size: NA; J: TRBJ1-1; V: TRBV9; D: NA
DNA: TGTGCCAGCAGCCCTATGACAGGTTATAATTCACCCCTCCACTTT; CDR3: CASSPMTGYNSPLHF; size: many; J: TRBJ1-6; V: TRBV9; D: NA
DNA: TGCGCCAGCAGCTTGGGAAGGGATCAGCCCCAGCATTTT; CDR3: CASSLGRDQPQHF; size: many; J: TRBJ1-5; V: TRBV5-1; D: NA
DNA: TGCGCCAGCAGCTTGGATCGAGCGGCGAGCGTGCAGTACTTC; CDR3: CASSLDRAASVQYF; size: many; J: TRBJ2-7; V: TRBV5-1; D: NA
DNA: TGCGCCAGCAGCTCGACTAGTGTAAACACCAAGGAGCTGTTTTTT; CDR3: CASSSTSVNTKELFF; size: NA; J: TRBJ2-2; V: TRBV5-1; D: NA
DNA: TGTGCCAGCAGCTCCCCCGGAGGGATTGCCACAGATACGCAGTATTTT; CDR3: CASSSPGGIATDTQYF; size: many; J: TRBJ2-3; V: TRBV5-6; D: NA
DNA: TGTGCCACCAAAAAGGGTACTAATTACAATGAGCAGTTCTTC; CDR3: CATKKGTNYNEQFF; size: many; J: TRBJ2-1; V: TRBV12-3/TRBV12-4; D: NA
DNA: TGCGCCAGCAGCCAAGAACAGGGTACAGATACGCAGTATTTT; CDR3: CASSQEQGTDTQYF; size: many; J: TRBJ2-3; V: TRBV4-3; D: NA
DNA: TGTGCCACCAGCGGGGTCTCGGGAGAGACCCAGTACTTC; CDR3: CATSGVSGETQYF; size: few; J: TRBJ2-5; V: TRBV6-2/TRBV6-3; D: TRBD2
DNA: TGTGCCAGCAGTTTCCAGGGACTAGCGGGGAAGAGGAATGAGCAGTTCTTC; CDR3: CASSFQGLAGKRNEQFF; size: many; J: TRBJ2-1; V: TRBV12-3/TRBV12-4; D: TRBD2
DNA: TGTGCCAGCAGCCTAACACCGGGGGGATGGGCCAAAAACATTCAGTACTTC; CDR3: CASSLTPGGWAKNIQYF; size: many; J: TRBJ2-4; V: TRBV7-8; D: TRBD2
DNA: TGTGCCAGCAGCCCTGAGGGGCTGGGGACCCAGTACTTC; CDR3: CASSPEGLGTQYF; size: many; J: TRBJ2-5; V: TRBV12-3/TRBV12-4; D: NA
DNA: TGCAGTGCTAGACTTGATGAGCAGTTCTTC; CDR3: CSARLDEQFF; size: many; J: TRBJ2-1; V: TRBV20-1; D: NA
DNA: TGCGCCAGCAGCTTGGGAGTTCAAGAGACCCAGTACTTC; CDR3: CASSLGVQETQYF; size: many; J: TRBJ2-5; V: TRBV5-1; D: NA
DNA: TGCAGTGCTAGAGACAGGGCTAAAGGGGGCTACACCTTC; CDR3: CSARDRAKGGYTF; size: many; J: TRBJ1-2; V: TRBV20-1; D: NA
DNA: TGTGCCAGCAGCTTAGTCGCTAGCGGGAACGAGCAGTACTTC; CDR3: CASSLVASGNEQYF; size: many; J: TRBJ2-7; V: TRBV7-2; D: TRBD2
DNA: TGTGCCAGCGGGGGGGGGGAAAGCACTGAAGCTTTCTTT; CDR3: CASGGGESTEAFF; size: many; J: TRBJ1-1; V: TRBV11-2; D: NA
DNA: TGCGCCAGCAGCGAGACTAGCGGTTCGAACACCGGGGAGCTGTTTTTT; CDR3: CASSETSGSNTGELFF; size: many; J: TRBJ2-2; V: TRBV5-1; D: TRBD2
DNA: TGTGCCAGCAGTGACGTGGTGGAGACCCAGTACTTC; CDR3: CASSDVVETQYF; size: many; J: TRBJ2-5; V: TRBV2; D: NA
DNA: TGTGCCAGCAGGCACAGGGGAGATACTTACAATGAGCAGTTCTTC; CDR3: CASRHRGDTYNEQFF; size: many; J: TRBJ2-1; V: TRBV6-2/TRBV6-3; D: TRBD1
DNA: TGCAGTGCTAGAGATGATAAGGGTGGGAGTGAAAAACTGTTTTTT; CDR3: CSARDDKGGSEKLFF; size: many; J: TRBJ1-4; V: TRBV20-1; D: NA
DNA: TGCAGTGCTAGTCCGGTAGCGGGGGGGTCTATTCCCACAGATACGCAGTATTTT; CDR3: CSASPVAGGSIPTDTQYF; size: many; J: TRBJ2-3; V: TRBV20-1; D: TRBD2
DNA: TGTGCCAGCAGCTATGCCAGGGATTCACCCCTCCACTTT; CDR3: CASSYARDSPLHF; size: many; J: TRBJ1-6; V: TRBV11-2; D: NA
DNA: TGTGCCAGCAGCGTAGGGCCAGAAATTACCGGGGAGCTGTTTTTT; CDR3: CASSVGPEITGELFF; size: many; J: TRBJ2-2; V: TRBV9; D: NA
DNA: TGTGCCAGCTCACCAATCGAAGGCAGGGGGCTTATCGAGCAGTACTTC; CDR3: CASSPIEGRGLIEQYF; size: many; J: TRBJ2-7; V: TRBV18; D: TRBD1
DNA: TGTGCCAGCGTAGGCAGCCAAGGGGGCAATGAGCAGTTCTTC; CDR3: CASVGSQGGNEQFF; size: many; J: TRBJ2-1; V: TRBV7-9; D: NA
DNA: TGTGCCAGCAGCGTAGTAAGCGGTTACACAGATACGCAGTATTTT; CDR3: CASSVVSGYTDTQYF; size: many; J: TRBJ2-3; V: TRBV9; D: NA
DNA: TGCGCCAGCAGCCCCGGACTAGCGGGGACAGAGACCCAGTACTTC; CDR3: CASSPGLAGTETQYF; size: few; J: TRBJ2-5; V: TRBV5-1; D: TRBD2
DNA: TGCGCCAGCAGTGAGGATCGGGGGAATGAGCAGTTCTTC; CDR3: CASSEDRGNEQFF; size: many; J: TRBJ2-1; V: TRBV10-1; D: NA
DNA: TGCGCCAGCAGCTTGAGCGGGGGGACACAAGAGACCCAGTACTTC; CDR3: CASSLSGGTQETQYF; size: NA; J: TRBJ2-5; V: TRBV5-1; D: TRBD2
DNA: TGCGCCAGCGCTAGCGGCCAGTTTAAAGAGACCCAGTACTTC; CDR3: CASASGQFKETQYF; size: many; J: TRBJ2-5; V: TRBV5-1; D: TRBD2
DNA: TGCAGTGCTAGAGATGTGGGGGCCCAAGAGACCCAGTACTTC; CDR3: CSARDVGAQETQYF; size: large; J: TRBJ2-5; V: TRBV20-1; D: NA
DNA: TGTGCCAGCAGAGTGGATGGAGCCTCTGAAGCTTTCTTT; CDR3: CASRVDGASEAFF; size: NA; J: TRBJ1-1; V: TRBV6-6; D: NA
DNA: TGCGCCAGCAGCTTGGCTCCCGGGACAGTGACAGATACGCAGTATTTT; CDR3: CASSLAPGTVTDTQYF; size: many; J: TRBJ2-3; V: TRBV5-1; D: TRBD1